This section outlines one T cell receptor beta chain sequence together with its context. Antigen unknown. Clones were sequenced by immunoSEQ multiplex PCR, and TCRdb holds only the in-frame ones, with some missing. This sample has roughly 650,000 clones, with 95% to 96% found just once. The source of the sample is a study of shared clonotypes between healthy human individuals. Study-level results: Compared with clonotypes that all four donors shared, non-shared clonotypes had lower generation probabilities.

The CDR3 spans 16 residues. V lost 0 bases to trimming and J lost 0 bases, with 12 bases between them. Germline CDR1 and CDR2: SGHDN and FVKESK. Naive CD8 cells, CD45RO-negative and positively selected for CCR7, excluded terminally differentiated effector memory CD45RA+ cells. The chain employs TRBV14 and TRBJ2-7; D gene ambiguous. This TCR was sampled from a woman aged 25 to 39 in good health. The sequencing input was naive CD8+ T cells sorted from blood. The CDR3 DNA reads TGTGCCAGCAGCCAAGATCCTCCAGCTAACTCCTACGAGCAGTACTTC. Translating gives CASSQDPPANSYEQYF.